Listed below are T cell receptor beta chains from one sample, sequenced in a study of CD8 T cells in ankylosing spondylitis. MiXCR, run by TCRdb on the 5' RACE reads, gives a single entry per CDR3 protein. The sample comprises roughly 240,000 distinct CDR3 sequences, approximately 7.6% of which are singletons, and approximately 4.8% rests with the top ten. Sequencing was performed on blood, either unsorted or a sorted T cell fraction (not recorded which). The receptors here all came from a female donor with ankylosing spondylitis or in good health (not recorded which). Each CDR3 is given with its conserved first and last residue.

j_gene | v_gene | CDR3aa
TRBJ2-3 | TRBV7-2 | CASSSSGSSTDTQYF
TRBJ1-4 | TRBV12-3/TRBV12-4 | CASSGRGGEKLFF
TRBJ2-7 | TRBV7-9 | CASSSGGGTRTYEQYF
TRBJ2-5 | TRBV6-2/TRBV6-3 | CASRLGTSGTQETQYF
TRBJ2-7 | TRBV3-1 | CASSLLAGTGTEQYF
TRBJ2-3 | TRBV6-2/TRBV6-3 | CASSTGSRTDTQYF
TRBJ2-4 | TRBV27 | CASSQGDIQYF
TRBJ2-3 | TRBV7-9 | CATTGRGGTDTQYF
TRBJ2-2 | TRBV5-1 | CASSPNTGELFF
TRBJ1-1 | TRBV29-1 | CSVDPPDPRAEAFF
TRBJ1-1 | TRBV29-1 | CSVGWGPEGEAFF
TRBJ2-1 | TRBV4-2 | CASSQSFKTGGDEQFF
TRBJ2-1 | TRBV5-1 | CASSDGTTNNEQFF
TRBJ2-1 | TRBV12-3/TRBV12-4 | CASTSAAGVYHEQFF
TRBJ2-2 | TRBV11-3 | CASSLEAGGPSTGELFF